These T cell receptor beta chains were read from a single sample in a study of blood T cell repertoires in COVID-19. Assay used: immunoSEQ multiplex PCR; TCRdb lists only in-frame clones, some missing. The sample holds about 130,000 clones; approximately 84% are singletons and the top ten take roughly 12%. The sample consisted of peripheral blood. These receptors were collected from a human donor in a cohort sampled during active COVID-19. The CDR3 runs from the conserved cysteine through the conserved F or W. A D gene is named only where the DNA matches it firmly. Clone size appears in some rows only: once, few, many, or a class for an expanded clone.

V	D	size	J	DNA	CDR3
TRBV6-6	TRBD1	-	TRBJ2-1	TGTGCCAGCAGTTGGGACAGGGGGAATAATGAGCAGTTCTTC	CASSWDRGNNEQFF
TRBV7-2	-	-	TRBJ1-3	TGTGCCAGCAGCTTTCGGTCCTCGGGAGGAAACACCATATATTTT	CASSFRSSGGNTIYF
TRBV5-1	TRBD1	once	TRBJ1-1	TGCGCCAGCAGCGGAACGGGACAGCCGAACACTGAAGCTTTCTTT	CASSGTGQPNTEAFF
TRBV6-6	-	-	TRBJ2-7	TGTGCCAGCAGTTTGCGGGCCGGTGACTACGAGCAGTACTTC	CASSLRAGDYEQYF
TRBV15	-	-	TRBJ2-7	TGTGCCACCAGCAGAGCCATGGTGGGGAGCGAGCAGTACTTC	CATSRAMVGSEQYF
TRBV18	TRBD1	-	TRBJ2-4	TGTGCCAGCTCACCGGGACAGGGAGGGAACATTCAGTACTTC	CASSPGQGGNIQYF
TRBV3-1/TRBV3-2	TRBD2	-	TRBJ2-1	TGTGCCAGCAGCCAACTTAGGGCTAGCGGGGACAATGAGCAGTTCTTC	CASSQLRASGDNEQFF
TRBV4-2	TRBD2	-	TRBJ2-5	TGTGCCAGCAGCCAAGATCTAGCGGGGGTCGGGACCCAGTACTTC	CASSQDLAGVGTQYF
TRBV6-5	-	-	TRBJ2-3	TGTGCCAGCACCTCGGCGGGGCCCACCACAGATACGCAGTATTTT	CASTSAGPTTDTQYF
TRBV12-3/TRBV12-4	-	-	TRBJ1-2	TGTGCCAGCAGTTCCTCCAGGGTCGGCTACACCTTC	CASSSSRVGYTF
TRBV7-8	-	-	TRBJ2-1	TGTGCCAGCAGCCGCTTTCACAGGACCCTCTCCTACAATGAGCAGTTCTTC	CASSRFHRTLSYNEQFF
TRBV30	TRBD2	-	TRBJ2-3	TGTGCCTGGACCCAGAAGGGGCTAGCGGCAGATACGCAGTATTTT	CAWTQKGLAADTQYF
TRBV5-4	-	-	TRBJ2-2	TGTGCCAGCAGCTTGAGCGAGAACACCGGGGAGCTGTTTTTT	CASSLSENTGELFF
TRBV6-6	-	-	TRBJ2-6	TGTGCCAGCAGTAGGGACACTCCGTCTGGGGCCAACGTCCTGACTTTC	CASSRDTPSGANVLTF
TRBV29-1	TRBD1	few	TRBJ1-1	TGCAGCGTTGAATCAGACAGGGGACCTAACACTGAAGCTTTCTTT	CSVESDRGPNTEAFF
TRBV6-5	TRBD1	-	TRBJ2-7	TGTGCCAGCAGCTACACAGGGGTGAGGACGGACGAGCAGTACTTC	CASSYTGVRTDEQYF
TRBV27	TRBD2	-	TRBJ2-3	TGTGCCAGCAGTCCGGGACTACAAAGGGATACGCAGTATTTT	CASSPGLQRDTQYF
TRBV18	-	-	TRBJ1-4	TGTGCCAGCTCACCAGTACCCTTTCGACAGACTCATTCAACTAATGAAAAACTGTTTTTT	CASSPVPFRQTHSTNEKLFF
TRBV19	-	-	TRBJ1-3	TGTGCCAGTAGTGGCGACCTCTGGACATCTGGAAACACCATATATTTT	CASSGDLWTSGNTIYF
TRBV7-2	-	-	TRBJ2-7	TGTGCCAGCAGCGCATATGCGGGGAATAACTACGAGCAGTACTTC	CASSAYAGNNYEQYF
TRBV6-2/TRBV6-3	-	-	TRBJ2-1	TGTGCCAGCAGTTACGTCGGGTGGGAGCAGTTCTTC	CASSYVGWEQFF
TRBV11-1	TRBD2	-	TRBJ2-1	TGTGCCAGCAGCCGACTAGCGGGAGGTAATGAGCAGTTCTTC	CASSRLAGGNEQFF
TRBV7-2	-	-	TRBJ2-4	TGTGCCAGCAGCTTCGGTTATGCGGACATTCAGTACTTC	CASSFGYADIQYF
TRBV7-8	-	-	TRBJ2-2	TGTGCCAGCAGTTCTAAGAACACCGGGGAGCTGTTTTTT	CASSSKNTGELFF
TRBV10-3	TRBD2	-	TRBJ2-7	TGTGCCATCAGTGACTTGACTAGCGGGACGAGCTACGAGCAGTACTTC	CAISDLTSGTSYEQYF
TRBV4-1	TRBD1	-	TRBJ1-3	TGCGCCAGCAGCCGGGACAGGGCTTCTGGAAACACCATATATTTT	CASSRDRASGNTIYF
TRBV19	TRBD1	-	TRBJ1-5	TGTGCCAGTACAAAACAGGGGGACGGCTATAGCAATCAGCCCCAGCATTTT	CASTKQGDGYSNQPQHF
TRBV3-1/TRBV3-2	TRBD1	-	TRBJ1-3	TGTGCCAGCAGCCAAGATCGGAGGGGGCCGACTATCTCTGGAAACACCATATATTTT	CASSQDRRGPTISGNTIYF
TRBV14	-	-	TRBJ2-7	TGTGCCAGCAGCCAAGCGTCTTACGAGCAGTACTTC	CASSQASYEQYF
TRBV6-6	-	-	TRBJ1-4	TGTGCCAGCAGTTACAGGGGTAATGAAAAACTGTTTTTT	CASSYRGNEKLFF
TRBV2	TRBD1	-	TRBJ2-2	TGTGCCAGCAGTGTACCGGGACAGGGCGCCGGGGAGCTGTTTTTT	CASSVPGQGAGELFF
TRBV7-2	-	-	TRBJ2-1	TGTGCCAGCAGCTTAACGCTAGACCATGAGCAGTTCTTC	CASSLTLDHEQFF
TRBV19	TRBD1	-	TRBJ1-5	TGTGCCAGTAGTATGAGGGGGACAGTCTCAAATCAGCCCCAGCATTTT	CASSMRGTVSNQPQHF
TRBV2	TRBD1	once	TRBJ2-5	TGTGCCAGCAGTCAACTTCCGGACAGGGGGCGAAGAGAGACCCAGTACTTC	CASSQLPDRGRRETQYF
TRBV7-9	TRBD2	-	TRBJ2-5	TGTGCCAGCACGATAGCGGGGGGGCGCGAGACCCAGTACTTC	CASTIAGGRETQYF
TRBV2	-	-	TRBJ1-6	TGTGCCAGCATTAGAGAAAGGGTAGGGGGTTCACCCCTCCACTTT	CASIRERVGGSPLHF
TRBV2	-	-	TRBJ2-5	TGTGCCAGCAGTGGAGGAAACCAAGAGACCCAGTACTTC	CASSGGNQETQYF
TRBV27	TRBD2	-	TRBJ2-7	TGTGCCAGCAGTTTAGGGAGGGGTCCCTACGAGCAGTACTTC	CASSLGRGPYEQYF
TRBV5-1	TRBD2	-	TRBJ2-7	TGCGCCAGCAGCTTGGTGGCTAGCGGGCGATCCTACGAGCAGTACTTC	CASSLVASGRSYEQYF
TRBV3-1/TRBV3-2	-	-	TRBJ2-5	TGTGCCAGCAGCCAAGGGTCCCAGCAGGGGACCCAGTACTTC	CASSQGSQQGTQYF
TRBV5-1	-	-	TRBJ1-2	TGCGCCAGCAGCTTGGGGGGCGTCTATGGCTACACCTTC	CASSLGGVYGYTF